The source of this T cell receptor (beta chain) is a study of cytomegalovirus exposure and HLA in healthy donors. Study-wide background: It was reported in a later analysis that the 120 validation repertoires used the same platform as the roughly 700 first-cohort repertoires.

Study results and caveats: According to a subsequent analysis, TCR clusters identified in the first cohort showed a tendency to co-occur across the approximately 120 validation repertoires. Among TCR beta chains, those listed as cytomegalovirus-associated numbered over 150.

From the roughly 120-subject validation cohort, which was separate from the approximately 720-subject first cohort, the donors were drawn. With 7 bases removed from V and 4 bases from J, the gap between germline ends came to 16 bases. CDR1 is SNHLY and CDR2 is FYNNEI in the germline V gene. This CDR3 is built from 14 residues. Comments on this clone: Its antigen is unknown.

Some clones are missing from TCRdb's copy, which holds only in-frame ones; the method was immunoSEQ multiplex PCR. There are some 120,000 clones in the sample; roughly nine tenths occur only once, and 1.1% lies in the top ten. The sequence was collected from a woman aged 18-29 years in good health and CMV-seronegative. This chain connects TRBV2 to TRBJ1-1, with D possibly matching TRBD1 (5 bases). The source material was PBMCs. The CDR3 reads CASMWGGGTTEAFF. In nucleotides, the CDR3 is TGTGCCAGCATGTGGGGCGGGGGAACCACTGAAGCTTTCTTT.